Shown below are 24 T cell receptor beta chains from a single sample sequenced in a study of vaccination and CD4 T cells after COVID-19 (dated by TCRdb to between 2020 and 2023). These receptors' antigens are unknown. The library was obtained by PCR. Sequencing took place on an Illumina iSeq 100. DNA from cultured CD4+ T cells underwent TCR sequencing with the Oncomine TCR Beta short-read assay at the Johns Hopkins FTIC core. TCRdb's own reprocessing of the public reads used fastp at Q25 and MiXCR and kept productive beta chains. Entries are consolidated by CDR3 protein sequence, retaining the most common genes and DNA. The sample table records 15,000 or so distinct CDR3 sequences; 42% of these occur just once. The ten largest clonotypes hold roughly 19% of the sample. The intended sense of this specimen's treatment or condition label: roughly 11-day PBMC culture with coronavirus spike peptide pools or control peptides (ViraFEST assay).

Sequenced sample: cultured CD4+ T cells from blood. These receptors were collected from a human donor with COVID-19.

CDR3 amino acids: CASSPYHLREMETQYF. Written as DNA, the CDR3 is TGTGCCAGCAGCCCGTACCACCTTCGAGAAATGGAGACCCAGTACTTC. V gene TRBV7-9 combines with J gene TRBJ2-5; D gene unclear. The CDR3 has 16 residues. V shed 5 bases and J shed 5 bases, with 21 bases lying between them. The germline CDR1 and CDR2 sequences are SEHNR and FQNEAQ (reference sequence). The whole variable domain, filled in from reference TRBV7-9 and TRBJ2-5, reads DTGVSQNPRHKITKRGQNVTFRCDPISEHNRLYWYRQTLGQGPEFLTYFQNEAQLEKSRLLSDRFSAERPKGSFSTLEIQRTEQGDSAMYLCASSPYHLREMETQYFGPGTRLLVL.

For this clonotype: The junction and the germline gene differ at one end; a read error may be behind it. This chain links TRBV2 with TRBJ2-3; 7 bases are a match to TRBD1. CDR3 length equals 13 residues. Germline V gene lookup returns CDR1 SNHLY and CDR2 FYNNEI. The CDR3, as DNA: TGTGCCCTATCCGACAGGGTCACAGATACGCGGTATTTT. Amino acids: CALSDRVTDTRYF.

The rearrangement links TRBV6-1 to TRBJ2-7; no reliable D call. This CDR3 is 11 amino acids long. The germline V and J ends were trimmed by 6 bases and 3 bases, with 6 bases remaining between them. Germline assignment: CDR1 MNHNS and CDR2 SASEGT. The CDR3 protein is CASRRNYEQYF. The DNA for the CDR3 is TGTGCCAGCAGACGAAACTACGAGCAGTACTTC.

This chain uses TRBV29-1 with TRBJ1-4; possible D gene TRBD1, 5 bases. Trimming pared 6 bases from V and 8 bases from J, leaving 16 bases between. The CDR3 contains 13 residues. Per germline, CDR1 SQVTM and CDR2 ANQGSEA. In DNA form, the CDR3 reads TGCAGCGTCCCGGGACCGGGCTTAGAAAAACTGTTTTTT. Translated: CSVPGPGLEKLFF. The full variable domain, rest sourced from reference TRBV29-1 and TRBJ1-4, is SAVISQKPSRDICQRGTSLTIQCQVDSQVTMMFWYRQQPGQSLTLIATANQGSEATYESGFVIDKFPISRPNLTFSTLTVSNMSPEDSSIYLCSVPGPGLEKLFFGSGTQLSVL.

The J gene is TRBJ1-2, the V gene TRBV20-1; no reliable D call. The CDR3 has 13 residues. Trimming stripped 3 bases from V and 1 base from J, with 9 bases between. Germline loops: CDR1 DFQATT, CDR2 SNEGSKA (reference sequence). The CDR3 loop reads CSASEGGNYGYTF. The DNA for the CDR3 is TGCAGTGCTAGCGAGGGAGGTAACTATGGCTACACCTTC.

The rearrangement uses TRBV6-5 and TRBJ2-2; D is uncertain. CDR3 size: 16 residues. Trimming took off 0 bases at V and 0 bases at J, with 8 bases between the two ends. Germline values: CDR1 MNHEY, CDR2 SVGAGI. This CDR3 reads CASSYSRRTNTGELFF. CDR3 in DNA: TGTGCCAGCAGTTACTCGAGGCGTACGAACACCGGGGAGCTGTTTTTT.

This chain links TRBV20-1 with TRBJ1-6; D gene uncertain. The germline V gene has CDR1 DFQATT and CDR2 SNEGSKA (reference sequence). With 0 bases removed from V and 6 bases from J, the gap between germline ends came to 15 bases. CDR3 length: 16 amino acids. CDR3 sequence reads: CSARDSGRGTNSPLHF. CDR3 nucleotides: TGCAGTGCTAGAGATAGCGGGCGGGGAACTAATTCACCCCTCCACTTT.

The chain links TRBV6-1 to TRBJ1-5; D is uncertain. The V and J ends lost 5 bases and 1 base respectively, with 12 bases between them. Germline V lookup: CDR1 MNHNS, CDR2 SASEGT. The CDR3 runs 15 residues. The CDR3 coding sequence is TGTGCCAGCAGTCCCCGAGGCGTAAGCAATCAGCCCCAGCATTTT. It translates to CASSPRGVSNQPQHF.

This clonotype was observed a few times. The chain carries TRBV19 and TRBJ1-5; D is ambiguous. The CDR3 is 14 amino acids. Germline-derived CDR1 and CDR2 are LNHDA and SQIVND (reference sequence). The ends were cut back, 0 bases at V and 1 base at J, with 4 bases in the middle. The CDR3 loop is CASSIEGSNQPQHF. CDR3 in DNA: TGTGCCAGTAGTATAGAGGGGAGCAATCAGCCCCAGCATTTT.

The chain joins TRBV11-2 to TRBJ2-7; D is possibly TRBD1 (5 bases). The CDR3 spans 14 residues. CDR1 and CDR2 from the germline V gene are SGHAT and FQNNGV. V was pared by 0 bases and J by 9 bases, with 15 bases between. The CDR3 DNA reads TGTGCCAGCAGCTTAGATCTTCCAGGGAAAGGGCAGTACTTC. Its protein is CASSLDLPGKGQYF.

Here the CDR3 DNA reads TGTGCCTGGACCGGGACTAGCGGGGTATATGGGAACACCGGGGAGCTGTTTTTT. Its protein product is CAWTGTSGVYGNTGELFF. The genes are TRBV30 and TRBJ2-2; 13 nucleotides line up with TRBD2. Per the germline V gene, CDR1 is GTSNPN and CDR2 is SVGIG (reference sequence). The CDR3 loop spans 18 amino acids. The J segment lost 1 base and the V segment lost 4 bases, leaving 9 bases of the junction unmatched.

The V gene is TRBV20-1, the J gene TRBJ1-4, with 7 positions matching TRBD1. Germline V gene data show CDR1 as DFQATT and CDR2 as SNEGSKA (reference sequence). The CDR3 has 14 residues. After removal of 5 bases from V and 8 bases from J, the junction contained 11 bases not matched to a gene. For the CDR3, the DNA is TGCAGTGCTGGGGAAACAGGGGCCCCGGAAAAACTGTTTTTT. Residues: CSAGETGAPEKLFF.

This chain connects TRBV7-9 to TRBJ1-6; TRBD1 agrees at 8 bases. Unmatched junction bases numbered 6, after V lost 5 bases and J lost 6 bases. Looked up from germline, CDR1 is SEHNR and CDR2 is FQNEAQ (reference sequence). The CDR3 consists of 15 residues. CDR3 sequence: CASSPRQGRNSPLHF. In DNA form, the CDR3 reads TGTGCCAGCAGCCCAAGACAGGGGCGTAATTCACCCCTCCACTTT.

The rearrangement joins TRBV10-3 to TRBJ2-1; possibly TRBD1 or TRBD2 for D (7 bases each). Trimming stripped 0 bases from V and 4 bases from J, with 16 bases between. Germline V gives CDR1 ENHRY, CDR2 SYGVKD. The CDR3 spans 17 residues. This CDR3 reads CAISESGRGQTYNEQFF. The DNA for the CDR3 is TGTGCCATCAGTGAGTCGGGGAGGGGACAGACATACAATGAGCAGTTCTTC.

J is TRBJ2-3 and V is TRBV20-1; TRBD2 agrees at 9 bases. Germline V gene sequence: CDR1 DFQATT, CDR2 SNEGSKA (reference sequence). V lost 2 bases, J lost 2 bases, and 5 bases stayed unmatched. The CDR3 consists of 15 residues. DNA for the CDR3: TGCAGTGCTAGACGTCTAGCGGGACCCACAGATACGCAGTATTTT. Translating gives CSARRLAGPTDTQYF.

V gene TRBV5-5 combines with J gene TRBJ2-5, with D possibly TRBD1 on 5 matching bases. Trimming left V 1 base short and J 6 bases short, with 13 bases between. Germline V gene lookup returns CDR1 SGHKS and CDR2 YYEKEE (reference sequence). The CDR3 runs 14 residues. The CDR3 DNA is TGTGCCAGCAGCTTGAACGACAGAGTTAAGACCCAGTACTTC. This translates into CASSLNDRVKTQYF.

This clonotype was detected a few times. The J gene is TRBJ1-2, the V gene TRBV11-2; D is perhaps TRBD1 (5 bases). The CDR3 length is 13 residues. The germline gives CDR1 SGHAT, CDR2 FQNNGV. The V end lost 0 bases, the J end lost 9 bases, and 11 bases lay between the germline ends. The CDR3 region is CASSLDSGTRYTF. CDR3 bases: TGTGCCAGCAGCTTAGATTCGGGGACGCGCTACACCTTC.

The rearrangement links TRBV2 to TRBJ1-5, with D perhaps TRBD1 (6 bases). In germline, CDR1 is SNHLY, CDR2 FYNNEI. V lost 6 bases to trimming and J lost 0 bases, with 9 bases between them. This CDR3 comprises 14 residues. The CDR3 loop is CASSRGLSNQPQHF. As DNA, the CDR3 is TGTGCCAGCAGCAGGGGACTTAGCAATCAGCCCCAGCATTTT.

The genes are TRBV12-3 or TRBV12-4 and TRBJ2-5; D gene ambiguous. V dropped 3 bases and J dropped 5 bases, with 4 bases sitting between them. This CDR3 region has 11 residues. The CDR3: CASSLRETQYF. CDR3 sequence (DNA): TGTGCCAGCAGTTTGAGGGAGACCCAGTACTTC.

A single count supports this clonotype. The rearrangement joins TRBV27 to TRBJ2-2, with TRBD1 matching 9 bases. This CDR3 has 16 amino acids. V gave up 5 bases and J gave up 6 bases; unmatched junction bases: 10. Germline V CDR1 and CDR2: MNHEY, SMNVEV (reference sequence). In DNA form, the CDR3 reads TGTGCCAGCAGTCTCCCGGGACAGGGTACCGCCGGGGAGCTGTTTTTT. This gives the protein CASSLPGQGTAGELFF.

The chain carries TRBV7-2 and TRBJ1-2; a possible D gene is TRBD1 (5 bases). This CDR3 is built from 15 residues. V dropped 5 bases and J dropped 3 bases, with 16 bases sitting between them. Germline lookup yields CDR1 SGHTA and CDR2 FQGNSA. CDR3 nucleotides: TGTGCCAGCAGCCTTAGGGGACGGGCAGACTATGGCTACACCTTC. This codes for CASSLRGRADYGYTF.

This sequence joins TRBV18 and TRBJ2-2, with D possibly matching TRBD1 (6 bases). V was shortened by 4 bases and J by 7 bases, with 7 bases between the two germline ends. The CDR3 has 12 amino acids. Looked up from germline, CDR1 is KGHSH and CDR2 is LQKENI. The CDR3, as DNA: TGTGCCAGCTCACAGGACAGCGGGGAGCTGTTTTTT. Its translation is CASSQDSGELFF. The entire variable domain, with the rest obtained from reference TRBV18 and TRBJ2-2, is as follows: NAGVMQNPRHLVRRRGQEARLRCSPMKGHSHVYWYRQLPEEGLKFMVYLQKENIIDESGMPKERFSAEFPKEGPSILRIQQVVRGDSAAYFCASSQDSGELFFGEGSRLTVL.

CDR3 sequence (DNA): TGTGCCAGTATCAACAAGGCGGGGACGGGACTCACAGATACGCAGTATTTT. This codes for CASINKAGTGLTDTQYF. V usage is TRBV19 and J usage is TRBJ2-3; the D gene is possibly TRBD2 (6 bases). Trimming removed 7 bases from V and 2 bases from J, with 22 bases in between. Looked up from germline, CDR1 is LNHDA and CDR2 is SQIVND (reference sequence). CDR3 length: 17 amino acids.

This clonotype has just a few counts. The V call is TRBV6-1, the J call TRBJ1-5; 7 nucleotides line up with TRBD1. Germline lookup yields CDR1 MNHNS and CDR2 SASEGT. V shed 6 bases, J shed 5 bases, and the junction held 7 bases outside the gene matches. The CDR3 contains 14 residues. CDR3 sequence reads: CASSLNQGDQPQHF. The CDR3, as DNA: TGTGCCAGCAGCCTAAACCAGGGGGATCAGCCCCAGCATTTT.